What follows are 12 T cell receptor beta chains derived from one specimen sequenced in a study of identical twins. Using its own MiXCR run on the 5' RACE reads, TCRdb lists one record per CDR3 protein. The repertoire consists of 500,000 to 700,000 distinct CDR3 sequences, with about 7% occurring once and the leading ten covering roughly 1.6%. This sample also belongs to another study, concerning yellow fever vaccine responses in identical twins.

Sequenced input: PBMCs. The receptor source for this set is a woman between 18 and 29 years old in good health.

This clonotype has a count of ten or more. The rearrangement links TRBV28 to TRBJ2-3; 9 nucleotides align to TRBD2. Germline lookup yields CDR1 MDHEN and CDR2 SYDVKM. This CDR3 comprises 15 residues. After removal of 2 bases from V and 9 bases from J, the junction contained 9 bases not matched to a gene. The CDR3 spells CASSLPAGGKDTQYF. CDR3 nucleotide sequence: TGTGCCAGCAGTTTACCAGCGGGAGGAAAGGACACGCAGTATTTT.

This clonotype came up many times. The chain recombines TRBV12-3 or TRBV12-4 with TRBJ2-1; 13 bases map to TRBD2. CDR3 size: 17 residues. Trimming cost V 7 bases and J 2 bases; bases outside gene matches: 8. This CDR3 is CASTLGTSGAPYNEQFF. Here the CDR3 DNA reads TGTGCCAGCACCCTCGGGACTAGCGGGGCCCCCTACAATGAGCAGTTCTTC.

The sample holds a few counts of this clonotype. This chain joins TRBV3-1 and TRBJ2-1; 11 nucleotides match TRBD2. The CDR3 extends over 21 amino acids. Germline trimming cut 4 bases from V and 0 bases from J; bases unmatched to any gene: 17. Germline CDR1 reads LGHDT; CDR2 reads YNNKEL (reference sequence). CDR3 region: CASSPPVMASGRRSSYNEQFF. CDR3 bases: TGTGCCAGCAGCCCCCCGGTAATGGCTAGCGGGAGGAGAAGCTCCTACAATGAGCAGTTCTTC.

In its sample, this clonotype was seen many times. The CDR3 bases are TGTGCCACCTACACAGGGGGCACTGAAGCTTTCTTT. It translates to CATYTGGTEAFF. The chain combines TRBV6-5 with TRBJ1-1; 8 bases are shared with TRBD1. The CDR3 covers 12 residues. Per the germline V gene, CDR1 is MNHEY and CDR2 is SVGAGI. With 10 bases clipped from V and 4 bases from J, the junction kept 5 bases outside the gene matches.

Ten or more counts support this clonotype. The chain carries TRBV3-1 and TRBJ1-1; D possibly corresponds to TRBD1 (5 bases). The length of the CDR3 is 16 residues. Germline CDR1 LGHDT, CDR2 YNNKEL (reference sequence). V lost 2 bases and J lost 1, with 14 bases in between. The CDR3 coding sequence is TGTGCCAGCAGCCAAATCTTGGGGCAGAGGAACACTGAAGCTTTCTTT. Protein: CASSQILGQRNTEAFF.

The V and J genes are TRBV29-1 and TRBJ2-7; 12 nucleotides align to TRBD2. The CDR3 is 13 residues long. Unmatched junction bases numbered 6, after V lost 6 bases and J lost 6 bases. Per germline, CDR1 SQVTM and CDR2 ANQGSEA. CDR3 sequence: CSVDLAGGPEQYF. The CDR3 nucleotides are TGCAGCGTGGACCTAGCGGGAGGGCCCGAGCAGTACTTC.

This clonotype turned up a few times. The J gene is TRBJ2-7, the V gene TRBV2, with D maybe TRBD1 (6 bases). The CDR3 runs 16 residues. The germline gives CDR1 SNHLY, CDR2 FYNNEI. V was cut by 2 bases and J by 2 bases, with 16 bases left in between. Here the CDR3 DNA reads TGTGCCAGCAGTGAACCCCTACAGGGTGGGACCTACGAGCAGTACTTC. Its protein product is CASSEPLQGGTYEQYF.

The CDR3 here is CATKEGGLTYTGELFF. CDR3 DNA: TGTGCCACCAAAGAGGGGGGGCTAACTTACACCGGGGAGCTGTTTTTT. The chain recombines TRBV15 with TRBJ2-2, with D perhaps matching TRBD2 (7 bases). Between the trimmed V and J ends, which lost 7 bases and 3 bases, there was a span of 18 bases. The CDR3 loop spans 16 amino acids. From germline, CDR1 is LNHNV and CDR2 YYDKDF (reference sequence).

Ten or more counts support this clonotype. V is TRBV4-1 and J is TRBJ2-1; D is unclear. The CDR3 has 15 amino acids. Trimming removed 0 bases from V and 6 bases from J, with 12 bases in between. The germline V gene has CDR1 MGHRA and CDR2 YSYEKL. The CDR3 nucleotides are TGCGCCAGCAGCCAAGAGGGTCAGGAGATCAATGAGCAGTTCTTC. Amino acid sequence: CASSQEGQEINEQFF.

This clonotype has a count of ten or more. This rearrangement joins TRBV29-1 to TRBJ1-3; unclear D gene. Germline lookup yields CDR1 SQVTM and CDR2 ANQGSEA. This CDR3 region has 14 residues. V was cut by 1 base and J by 0 bases, with 7 bases left in between. The CDR3: CSVEGLGSGNTIYF. CDR3 DNA: TGCAGCGTTGAAGGGTTGGGCTCTGGAAACACCATATATTTT.

This clonotype has ten or more counts. J is TRBJ2-5 and V is TRBV11-2; 9 nucleotides align to TRBD1. The CDR3 is 15 amino acids. Per germline, CDR1 SGHAT and CDR2 FQNNGV. V lost 6 bases and J lost 5; bases outside the gene matches: 10. The CDR3 reads CASRKRTGDGETQYF. DNA of the CDR3: TGTGCCAGCAGAAAACGGACAGGGGACGGGGAGACCCAGTACTTC. Full variable domain (outside the CDR3, taken from reference TRBV11-2 and TRBJ2-5): EAGVAQSPRYKIIEKRQSVAFWCNPISGHATLYWYQQILGQGPKLLIQFQNNGVVDDSQLPKDRFSAERLKGVDSTLKIQPAKLEDSAVYLCASRKRTGDGETQYFGPGTRLLVL.

In this sample, this clonotype turned up a few times. The V call is TRBV12-3 or TRBV12-4, the J call TRBJ2-3; D could derive from TRBD1 or TRBD2 (6 bases each). The CDR3 totals 15 residues. V was clipped by 3 bases and J by 2 bases, with 12 bases between them. CDR3 loop: CASSFRGLHTDTQYF. The CDR3 nucleotides are TGTGCCAGCAGTTTCAGGGGACTCCACACAGATACGCAGTATTTT.